This entry describes one T cell receptor beta chain. Its specificity is unknown. Trimming took 4 bases from V and 0 from J, leaving 18 bases between them. The CDR3 has 17 residues. The germline CDR1 and CDR2 sequences are GTSNPN and SVGIG (reference sequence). The PCR contained 60 Vbeta and 13 Jbeta primers. Profiling relied on immunoSEQ multiplex PCR, and the TCRdb table lists in-frame clones only, not all of them. Of a few hundred thousand clones in the sample, around nine tenths were seen once. This sample is part of a study of cytomegalovirus exposure and HLA in healthy donors. Study-wide points: Most TCR sequences were rare, but some public TCRs occurred in many donors.

The sequence was obtained from a girl between 2 and 10 years old in good health and CMV-seronegative. The gene calls are TRBV30 and TRBJ1-4, with a weak D call TRBD1 (5 bases). The sequenced sample was PBMCs. DNA for the CDR3: TGTGCCTGGAACCTGGGACTTGGGGATTCAACTAATGAAAAACTGTTTTTT. It codes for CAWNLGLGDSTNEKLFF.